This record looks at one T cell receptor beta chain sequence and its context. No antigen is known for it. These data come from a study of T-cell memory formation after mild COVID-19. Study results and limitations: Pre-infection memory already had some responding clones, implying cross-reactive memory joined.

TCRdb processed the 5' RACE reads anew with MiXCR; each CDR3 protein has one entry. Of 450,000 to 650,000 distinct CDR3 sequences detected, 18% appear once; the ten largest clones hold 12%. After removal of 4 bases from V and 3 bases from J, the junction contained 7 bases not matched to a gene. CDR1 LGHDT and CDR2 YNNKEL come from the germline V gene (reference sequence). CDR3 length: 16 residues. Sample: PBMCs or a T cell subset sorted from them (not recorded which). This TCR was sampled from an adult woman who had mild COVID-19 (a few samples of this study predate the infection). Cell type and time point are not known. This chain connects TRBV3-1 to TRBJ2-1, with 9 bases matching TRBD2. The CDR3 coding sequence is TGTGCCAGCAGCCCGCGGGAGGGCAGAAACTACAATGAGCAGTTCTTC. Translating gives CASSPREGRNYNEQFF.